The sequence of this TCR beta chain was determined in a study of blood T cell repertoires in COVID-19. On the study more broadly: Samples taken during acute and convalescent COVID-19 were collected in the United States, Italy and Spain.

V gave up 2 bases and J gave up 1 base; unmatched junction bases: 6. CDR1 MNHEY and CDR2 SVGEGT come from the germline V gene. The CDR3 has 16 residues. In the original processing: Nucleated cell number was recorded as an estimate derived from reference gene primer amplification. Assay: immunoSEQ multiplex PCR; the TCRdb copy retains only in-frame clones and omits some. The V and J calls and clone size were taken over from that table, and D and trimming were inferred from the DNA. This table holds fewer than 150,000 clones, approximately 89% found once. What was sequenced was peripheral blood. V is TRBV6-2 or TRBV6-3 and J is TRBJ2-5; TRBD2 matches at 8 bases. This receptor was identified in a human donor in a cohort sampled during active COVID-19. CDR3 sequence: CASSYQSGLAQETQYF. The CDR3 DNA reads as TGTGCCAGCAGTTACCAATCCGGACTAGCCCAAGAGACCCAGTACTTC.